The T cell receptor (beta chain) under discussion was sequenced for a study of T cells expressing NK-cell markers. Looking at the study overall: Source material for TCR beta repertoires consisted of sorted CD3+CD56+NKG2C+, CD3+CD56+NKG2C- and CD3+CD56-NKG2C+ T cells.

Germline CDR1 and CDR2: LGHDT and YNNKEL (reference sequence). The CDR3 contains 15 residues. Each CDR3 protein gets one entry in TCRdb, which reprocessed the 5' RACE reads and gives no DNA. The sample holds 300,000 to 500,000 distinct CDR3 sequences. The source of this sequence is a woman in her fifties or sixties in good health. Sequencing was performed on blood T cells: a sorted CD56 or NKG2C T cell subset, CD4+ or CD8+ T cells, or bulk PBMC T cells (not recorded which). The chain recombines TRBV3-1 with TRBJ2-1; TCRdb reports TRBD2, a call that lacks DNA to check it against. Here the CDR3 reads CASSQGLPGVDEQFF.